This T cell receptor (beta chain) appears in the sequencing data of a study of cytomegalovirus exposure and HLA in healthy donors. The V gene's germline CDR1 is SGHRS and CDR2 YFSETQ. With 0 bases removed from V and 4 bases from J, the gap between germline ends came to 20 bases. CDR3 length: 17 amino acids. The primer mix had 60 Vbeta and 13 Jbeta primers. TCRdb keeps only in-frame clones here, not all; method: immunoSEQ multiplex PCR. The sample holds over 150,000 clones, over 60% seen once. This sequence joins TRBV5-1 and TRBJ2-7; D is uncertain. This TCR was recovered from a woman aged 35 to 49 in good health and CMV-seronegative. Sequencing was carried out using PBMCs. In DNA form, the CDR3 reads TGCGCCAGCAGCTTGGCCAGCGCGGTGGTATTTAGGTACGAGCAGTACTTC. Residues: CASSLASAVVFRYEQYF.